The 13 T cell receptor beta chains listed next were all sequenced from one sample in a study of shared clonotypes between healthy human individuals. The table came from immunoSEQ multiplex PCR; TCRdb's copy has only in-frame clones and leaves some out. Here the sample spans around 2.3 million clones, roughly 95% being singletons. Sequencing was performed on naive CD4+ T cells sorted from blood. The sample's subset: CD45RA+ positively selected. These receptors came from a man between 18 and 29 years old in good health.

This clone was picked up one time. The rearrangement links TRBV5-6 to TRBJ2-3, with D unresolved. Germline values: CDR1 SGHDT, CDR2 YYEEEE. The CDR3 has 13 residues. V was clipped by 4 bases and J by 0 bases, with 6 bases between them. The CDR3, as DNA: TGTGCCAGCAGCGTACAGAGCACAGATACGCAGTATTTT. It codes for CASSVQSTDTQYF.

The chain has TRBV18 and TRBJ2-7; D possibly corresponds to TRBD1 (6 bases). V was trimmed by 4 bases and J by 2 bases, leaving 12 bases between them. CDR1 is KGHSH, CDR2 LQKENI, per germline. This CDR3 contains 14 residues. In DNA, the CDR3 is TGTGCCAGCTCACTACAGGGAAATCCCTACGAGCAGTACTTC. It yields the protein CASSLQGNPYEQYF.

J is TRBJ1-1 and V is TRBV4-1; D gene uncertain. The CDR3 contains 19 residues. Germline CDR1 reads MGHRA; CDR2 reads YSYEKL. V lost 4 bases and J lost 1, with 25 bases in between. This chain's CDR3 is CASSRGVLTDFVANTEAFF. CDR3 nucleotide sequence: TGCGCCAGCAGCCGAGGAGTATTGACTGACTTCGTTGCGAACACTGAAGCTTTCTTT.

CDR3 nucleotides: TGTGCCAGCAGCGTAGCTCAGGGGACGAGTAATTCACCCCTCCACTTT. As protein: CASSVAQGTSNSPLHF. The V gene is TRBV9, the J gene TRBJ1-6; the D gene is possibly TRBD1 (6 bases). Trimming pared 0 bases from V and 6 bases from J, leaving 13 bases between. The CDR3 sequence is 16 residues long. CDR1 and CDR2 from the germline V gene are SGDLS and YYNGEE.

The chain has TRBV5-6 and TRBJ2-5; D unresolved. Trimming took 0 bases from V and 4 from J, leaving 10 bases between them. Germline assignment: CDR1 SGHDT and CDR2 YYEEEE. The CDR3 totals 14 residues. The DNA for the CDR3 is TGTGCCAGCAGCTTGGAGGCTAGTCTAGAGACCCAGTACTTC. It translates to CASSLEASLETQYF.

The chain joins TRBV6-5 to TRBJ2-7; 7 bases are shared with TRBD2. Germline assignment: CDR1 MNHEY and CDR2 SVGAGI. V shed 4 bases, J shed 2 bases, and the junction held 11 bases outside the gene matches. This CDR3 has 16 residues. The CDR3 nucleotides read TGTGCCAGCAGTTCCCCTCGGCAGGGAGGGCCCTACGAGCAGTACTTC. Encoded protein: CASSSPRQGGPYEQYF.

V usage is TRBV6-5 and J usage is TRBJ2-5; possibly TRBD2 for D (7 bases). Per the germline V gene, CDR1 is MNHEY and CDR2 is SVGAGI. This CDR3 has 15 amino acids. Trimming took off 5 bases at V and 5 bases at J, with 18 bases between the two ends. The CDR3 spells CASSPLGRGAETQYF. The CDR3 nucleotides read TGTGCCAGCAGTCCACTGGGCCGGGGGGCCGAGACCCAGTACTTC.

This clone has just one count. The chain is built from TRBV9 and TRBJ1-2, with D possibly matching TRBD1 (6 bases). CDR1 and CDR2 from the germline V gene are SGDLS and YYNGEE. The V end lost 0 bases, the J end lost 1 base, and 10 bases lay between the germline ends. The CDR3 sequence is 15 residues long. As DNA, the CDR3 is TGTGCCAGCAGCGTAGGGGGGCTTAGTAACTATGGCTACACCTTC. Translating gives CASSVGGLSNYGYTF.

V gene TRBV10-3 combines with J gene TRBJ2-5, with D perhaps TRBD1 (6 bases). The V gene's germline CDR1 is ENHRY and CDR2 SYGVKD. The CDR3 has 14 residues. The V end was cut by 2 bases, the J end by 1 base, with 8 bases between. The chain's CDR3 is CAISEGTPQETQYF. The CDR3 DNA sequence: TGTGCCATCAGTGAGGGGACACCCCAAGAGACCCAGTACTTC.

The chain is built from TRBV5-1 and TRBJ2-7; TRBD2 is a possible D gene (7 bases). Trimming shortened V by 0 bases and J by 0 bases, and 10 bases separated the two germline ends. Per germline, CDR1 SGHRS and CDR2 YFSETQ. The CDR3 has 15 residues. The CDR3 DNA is TGCGCCAGCAGCTTGGGCGGGGGCTTCTCCTACGAGCAGTACTTC. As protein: CASSLGGGFSYEQYF.

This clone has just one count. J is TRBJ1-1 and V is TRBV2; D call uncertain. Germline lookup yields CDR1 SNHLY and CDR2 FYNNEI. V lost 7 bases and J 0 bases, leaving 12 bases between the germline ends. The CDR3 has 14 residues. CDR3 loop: CASTYVEMNTEAFF. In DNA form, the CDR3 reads TGTGCCAGCACTTATGTCGAAATGAACACTGAAGCTTTCTTT.

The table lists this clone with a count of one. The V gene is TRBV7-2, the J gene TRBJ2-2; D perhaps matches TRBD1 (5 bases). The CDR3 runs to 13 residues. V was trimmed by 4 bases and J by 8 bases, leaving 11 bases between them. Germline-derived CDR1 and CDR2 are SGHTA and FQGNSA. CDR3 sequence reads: CASSSQGGGELFF. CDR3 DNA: TGTGCCAGCAGCTCCCAGGGTGGTGGGGAGCTGTTTTTT.

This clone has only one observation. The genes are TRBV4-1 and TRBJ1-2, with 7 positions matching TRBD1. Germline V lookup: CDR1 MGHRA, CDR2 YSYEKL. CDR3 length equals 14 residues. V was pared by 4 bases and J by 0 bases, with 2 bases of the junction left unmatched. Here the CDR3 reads CASSLDRSNYGYTF. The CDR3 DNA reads TGCGCCAGCAGCCTGGACAGGTCTAACTATGGCTACACCTTC.